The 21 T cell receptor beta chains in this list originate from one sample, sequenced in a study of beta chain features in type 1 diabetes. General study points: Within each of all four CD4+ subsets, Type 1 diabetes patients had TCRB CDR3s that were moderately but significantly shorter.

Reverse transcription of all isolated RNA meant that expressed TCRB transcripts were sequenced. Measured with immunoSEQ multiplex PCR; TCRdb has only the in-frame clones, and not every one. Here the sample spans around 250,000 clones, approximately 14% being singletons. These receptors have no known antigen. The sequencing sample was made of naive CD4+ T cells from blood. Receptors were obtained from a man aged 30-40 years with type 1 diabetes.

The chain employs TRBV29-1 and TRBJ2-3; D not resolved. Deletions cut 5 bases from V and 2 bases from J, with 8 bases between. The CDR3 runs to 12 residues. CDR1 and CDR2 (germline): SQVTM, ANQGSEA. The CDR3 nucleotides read TGCAGCGTTACAATCACCACAGATACGCAGTATTTT. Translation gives CSVTITTDTQYF.

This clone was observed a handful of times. The CDR3 DNA reads TGTGCCAGCAGCGTAGCTAGTTCCTACAATGAGCAGTTCTTC. This encodes CASSVASSYNEQFF. This chain joins TRBV9 and TRBJ2-1; the D is unclear. CDR3 length: 14 amino acids. Germline values: CDR1 SGDLS, CDR2 YYNGEE. Trimming left V 0 bases short and J 1 base short, with 5 bases between. Full variable domain (remainder filled in from reference TRBV9 and TRBJ2-1): DSGVTQTPKHLITATGQRVTLRCSPRSGDLSVYWYQQSLDQGLQFLIQYYNGEERAKGNILERFSAQQFPDLHSELNLSSLELGDSALYFCASSVASSYNEQFFGPGTRLTVL.

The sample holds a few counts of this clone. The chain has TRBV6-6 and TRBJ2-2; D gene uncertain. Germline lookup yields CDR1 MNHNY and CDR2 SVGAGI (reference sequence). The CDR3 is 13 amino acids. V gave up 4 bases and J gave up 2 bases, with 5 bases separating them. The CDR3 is CASSSTNTGELFF. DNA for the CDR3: TGTGCCAGCAGTTCTACCAACACCGGGGAGCTGTTTTTT.

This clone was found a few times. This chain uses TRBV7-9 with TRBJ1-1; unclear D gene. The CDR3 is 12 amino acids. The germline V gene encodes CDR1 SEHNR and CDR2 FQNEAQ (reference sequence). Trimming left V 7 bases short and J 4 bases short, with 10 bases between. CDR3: CASTLVGTEAFF. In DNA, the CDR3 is TGTGCCAGCACCCTAGTCGGCACTGAAGCTTTCTTT.

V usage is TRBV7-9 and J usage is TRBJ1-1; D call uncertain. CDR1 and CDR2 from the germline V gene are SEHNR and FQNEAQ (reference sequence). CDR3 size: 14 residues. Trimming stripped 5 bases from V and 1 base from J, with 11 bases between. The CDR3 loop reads CASSPAGKNTEAFF. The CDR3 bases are TGTGCCAGCAGCCCGGCCGGGAAGAACACTGAAGCTTTCTTT.

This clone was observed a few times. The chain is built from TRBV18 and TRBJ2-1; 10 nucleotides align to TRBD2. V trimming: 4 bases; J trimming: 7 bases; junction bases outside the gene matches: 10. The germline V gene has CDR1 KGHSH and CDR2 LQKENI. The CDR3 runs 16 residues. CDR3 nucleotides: TGTGCCAGCTCACTGCCTAGGACTAGCGGATGGAATGAGCAGTTCTTC. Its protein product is CASSLPRTSGWNEQFF.

CDR3 DNA: TGTGCCAGCAGCGCACAGGGGGCCAAAAACATTCAGTACTTC. Translation gives CASSAQGAKNIQYF. This chain connects TRBV5-4 to TRBJ2-4; TRBD1 aligns across 7 bases. CDR3 length: 14 residues. Germline V gene sequence: CDR1 SGHNT, CDR2 YYREEE (reference sequence). The junction had 2 bases not matched to a gene; V was cut back by 4 bases and J by 1 base.

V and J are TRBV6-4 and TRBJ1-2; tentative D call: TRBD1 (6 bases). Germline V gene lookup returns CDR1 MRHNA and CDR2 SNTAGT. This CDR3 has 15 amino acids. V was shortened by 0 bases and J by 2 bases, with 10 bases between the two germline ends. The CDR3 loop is CASSDSGHSNYGYTF. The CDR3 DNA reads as TGTGCCAGCAGTGACTCGGGACATTCGAACTATGGCTACACCTTC.

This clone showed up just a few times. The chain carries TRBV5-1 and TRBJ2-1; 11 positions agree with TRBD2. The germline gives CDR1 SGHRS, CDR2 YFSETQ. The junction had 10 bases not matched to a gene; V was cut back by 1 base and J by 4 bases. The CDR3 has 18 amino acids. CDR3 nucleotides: TGCGCCAGCAGCTTGCTACCGACTAGCGGGAATGGGTACAATGAGCAGTTCTTC. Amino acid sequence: CASSLLPTSGNGYNEQFF.

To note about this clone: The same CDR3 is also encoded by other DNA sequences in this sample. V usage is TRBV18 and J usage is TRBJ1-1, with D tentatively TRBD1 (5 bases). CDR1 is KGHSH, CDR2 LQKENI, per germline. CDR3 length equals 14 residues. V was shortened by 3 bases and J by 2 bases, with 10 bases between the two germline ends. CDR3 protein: CASSPQGGNTEAFF. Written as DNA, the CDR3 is TGTGCCAGCTCACCGCAGGGAGGCAACACTGAAGCTTTCTTT.

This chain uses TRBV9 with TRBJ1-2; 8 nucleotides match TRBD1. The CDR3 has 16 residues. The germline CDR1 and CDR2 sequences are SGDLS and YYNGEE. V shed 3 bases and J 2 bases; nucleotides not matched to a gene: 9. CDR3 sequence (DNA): TGTGCCAGCAGCGAAAGTCACAGGGGGGGAAACTATGGCTACACCTTC. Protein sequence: CASSESHRGGNYGYTF.

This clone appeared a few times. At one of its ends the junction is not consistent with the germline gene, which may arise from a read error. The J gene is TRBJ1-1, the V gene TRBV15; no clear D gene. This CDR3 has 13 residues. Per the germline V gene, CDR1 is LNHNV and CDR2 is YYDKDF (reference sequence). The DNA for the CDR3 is TGTGCCACCAGCAGAGATCCAAACAGTGAAGCTTTCTTT. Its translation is CATSRDPNSEAFF. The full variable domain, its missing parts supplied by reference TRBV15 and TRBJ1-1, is DAMVIQNPRYQVTQFGKPVTLSCSQTLNHNVMYWYQQKSSQAPKLLFHYYDKDFNNEADTPDNFQSRRPNTSFCFLDIRSPGLGDTAMYLCATSRDPNSEAFFGQGTRLTVV.

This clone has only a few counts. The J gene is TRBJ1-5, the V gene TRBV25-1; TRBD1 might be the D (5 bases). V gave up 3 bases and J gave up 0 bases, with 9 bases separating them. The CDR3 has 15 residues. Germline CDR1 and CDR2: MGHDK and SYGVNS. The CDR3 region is CASSEGGFSNQPQHF. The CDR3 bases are TGTGCCAGCAGTGAGGGGGGTTTTAGCAATCAGCCCCAGCATTTT.

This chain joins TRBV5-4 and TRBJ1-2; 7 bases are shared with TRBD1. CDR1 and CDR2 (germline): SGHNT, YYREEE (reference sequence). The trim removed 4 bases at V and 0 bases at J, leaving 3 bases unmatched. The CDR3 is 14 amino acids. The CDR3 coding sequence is TGTGCCAGCAGCGCGGGACAGACTAACTATGGCTACACCTTC. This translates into CASSAGQTNYGYTF. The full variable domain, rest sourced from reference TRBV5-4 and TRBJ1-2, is ETGVTQSPTHLIKTRGQQVTLRCSSQSGHNTVSWYQQALGQGPQFIFQYYREEENGRGNFPPRFSGLQFPNYSSELNVNALELDDSALYLCASSAGQTNYGYTFGSGTRLTVV.

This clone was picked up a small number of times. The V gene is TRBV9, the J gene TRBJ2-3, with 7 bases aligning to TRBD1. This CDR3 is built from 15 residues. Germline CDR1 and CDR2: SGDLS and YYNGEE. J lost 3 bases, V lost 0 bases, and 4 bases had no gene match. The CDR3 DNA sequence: TGTGCCAGCAGCGTAGTGGGACAGCCGACAGATACGCAGTATTTT. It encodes CASSVVGQPTDTQYF.

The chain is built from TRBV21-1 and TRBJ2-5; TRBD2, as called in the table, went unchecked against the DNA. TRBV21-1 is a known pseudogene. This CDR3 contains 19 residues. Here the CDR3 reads CASSDRGERREESQETQYF. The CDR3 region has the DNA TGTGCCAGCAGCGACCGGGGGGAGAGGAGGGAAGAAAGCCAAGAGACCCAGTACTTC.

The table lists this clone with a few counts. In nucleotides, the CDR3 is TGCGCCAGCAGCCGATTCTTTGGGGGCCCAACCTACGAGCAGTACTTC. As protein: CASSRFFGGPTYEQYF. The rearrangement uses TRBV5-1 and TRBJ2-7; a weak D match, TRBD1 (6 bases). Germline CDR1 is SGHRS and CDR2 is YFSETQ. This CDR3 is 16 amino acids long. V was pared by 4 bases and J by 2 bases, with 19 bases between.

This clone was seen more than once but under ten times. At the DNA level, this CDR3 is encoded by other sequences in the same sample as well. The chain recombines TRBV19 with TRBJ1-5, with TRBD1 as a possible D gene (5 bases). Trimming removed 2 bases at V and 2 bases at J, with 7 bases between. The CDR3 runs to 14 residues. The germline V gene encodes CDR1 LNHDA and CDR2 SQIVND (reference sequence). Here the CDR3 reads CASSILTGNQPQHF. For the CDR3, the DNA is TGTGCCAGTAGTATACTGACAGGCAATCAGCCCCAGCATTTT. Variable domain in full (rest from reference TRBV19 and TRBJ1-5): DGGITQSPKYLFRKEGQNVTLSCEQNLNHDAMYWYRQDPGQGLRLIYYSQIVNDFQKGDIAEGYSVSREKKESFPLTVTSAQKNPTAFYLCASSILTGNQPQHFGDGTRLSIL.

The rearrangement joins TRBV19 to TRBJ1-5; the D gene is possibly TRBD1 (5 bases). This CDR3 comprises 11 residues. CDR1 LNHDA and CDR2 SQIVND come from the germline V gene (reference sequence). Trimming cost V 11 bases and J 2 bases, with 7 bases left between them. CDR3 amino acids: CAAGGNQPQHF. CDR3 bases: TGTGCCGCGGGGGGCAATCAGCCCCAGCATTTT.

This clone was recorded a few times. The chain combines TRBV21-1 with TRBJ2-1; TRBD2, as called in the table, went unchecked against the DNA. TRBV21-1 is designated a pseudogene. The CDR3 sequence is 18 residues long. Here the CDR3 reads CASSTRLAGNTYYNEQFF. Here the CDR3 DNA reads TGTGCCAGCAGCACGCGACTAGCGGGAAACACCTACTACAATGAGCAGTTCTTC.

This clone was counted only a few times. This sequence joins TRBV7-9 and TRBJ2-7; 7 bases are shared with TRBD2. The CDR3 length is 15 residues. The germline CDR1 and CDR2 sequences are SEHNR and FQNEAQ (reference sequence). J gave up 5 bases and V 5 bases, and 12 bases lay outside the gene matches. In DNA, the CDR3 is TGTGCCAGCAGCCCAACGACTAGTGGGAGGGACGAGCAGTACTTC. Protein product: CASSPTTSGRDEQYF.